The clone carrying this TCR beta chain showed up many times. The antigen remains unidentified. This sample stems from a study of response to subunit inactivated influenza vaccine. Study results and caveats: Authors suggested each seasonal flu vaccination may recruit only limited numbers of new T cells.

Via MiXCR, TCRdb re-called the RT-PCR reads, giving one row per CDR3 protein. The sample yields 500,000 to 600,000 distinct CDR3 sequences, 10% to 15% seen once. The CDR3 sequence is 15 residues long. With 1 base removed from V and 3 bases from J, the gap between germline ends came to 10 bases. V and J are TRBV12-3 or TRBV12-4 and TRBJ1-5; no clear D gene. The receptor was derived from a man over 45 who received an inactivated influenza vaccine. The material was PBMCs from blood, obtained on the day of vaccination. DNA of the CDR3: TGTGCCAGCAGTTTAGAGCGGGGTGCCAATCAGCCCCAGCATTTT. This sequence encodes CASSLERGANQPQHF.